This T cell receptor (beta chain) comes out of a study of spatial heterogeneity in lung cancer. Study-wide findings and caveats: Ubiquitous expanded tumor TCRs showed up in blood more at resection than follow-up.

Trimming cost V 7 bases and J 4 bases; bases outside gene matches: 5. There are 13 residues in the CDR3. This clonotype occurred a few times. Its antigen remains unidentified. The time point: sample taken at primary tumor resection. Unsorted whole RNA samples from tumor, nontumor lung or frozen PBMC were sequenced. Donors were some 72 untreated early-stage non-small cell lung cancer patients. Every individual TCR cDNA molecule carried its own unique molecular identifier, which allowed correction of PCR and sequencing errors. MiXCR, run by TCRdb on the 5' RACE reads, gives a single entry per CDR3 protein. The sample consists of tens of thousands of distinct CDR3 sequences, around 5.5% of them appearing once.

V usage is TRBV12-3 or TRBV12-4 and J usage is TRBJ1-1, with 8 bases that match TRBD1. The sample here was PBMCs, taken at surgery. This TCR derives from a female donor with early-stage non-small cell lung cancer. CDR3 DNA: TGTGCCAGCATCGCTACAGGGGGCACTGAAGCTTTCTTT. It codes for CASIATGGTEAFF.